Below, one T cell receptor beta chain is given with its context. The antigen is undetermined. TCR alpha and beta CDR3 regions were amplified from RNA using iRepertoire nested multiplex PCR. Via MiXCR, TCRdb re-called the multiplex PCR reads, giving one row per CDR3 protein. This table has under 130,000 distinct CDR3 sequences, around 30% appearing once. This record comes from a study of glioma-infiltrating T cells. Study-wide results and caveats: Very few CDR3 sequences were shared between tissue and blood.

The receptor's source is a human donor with low-grade glioma or glioblastoma, undergoing nonglioma brain surgery, or in good health (not recorded which). The sequenced sample consisted of glioma tissue, nonneoplastic brain tissue, or PBMCs (not recorded which).

The CDR3 DNA reads TGTGCCAGCAGTATCGGACAGGGAGCGGGCGAGCAGTACTTC. Its translation: CASSIGQGAGEQYF. The chain links TRBV2 to TRBJ2-7; 8 nucleotides agree with TRBD1. The CDR3 consists of 14 residues. Germline V CDR1 and CDR2: SNHLY, FYNNEI. V shed 5 bases, J shed 6 bases, and the junction held 9 bases outside the gene matches.